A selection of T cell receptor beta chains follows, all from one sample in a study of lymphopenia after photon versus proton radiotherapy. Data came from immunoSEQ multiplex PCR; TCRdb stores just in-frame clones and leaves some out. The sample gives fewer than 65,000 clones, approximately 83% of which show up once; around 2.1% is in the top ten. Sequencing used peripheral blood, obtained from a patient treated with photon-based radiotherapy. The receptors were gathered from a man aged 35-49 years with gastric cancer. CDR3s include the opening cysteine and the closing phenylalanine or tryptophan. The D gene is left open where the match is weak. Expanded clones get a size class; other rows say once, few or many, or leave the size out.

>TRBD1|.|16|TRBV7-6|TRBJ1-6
CASSSSQGANNSPLHF
TGTGCCAGCAGCTCGTCGCAGGGGGCCAATAATTCACCCCTCCACTTT
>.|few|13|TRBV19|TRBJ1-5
CASSSTRGQPQHF
TGTGCCAGTAGTAGTACCCGAGGTCAGCCCCAGCATTTT
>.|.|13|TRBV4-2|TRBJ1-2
CASSLGDYYGYTF
TGTGCCAGCAGCTTGGGGGATTACTATGGCTACACCTTC
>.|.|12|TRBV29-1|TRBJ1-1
CSVAETRTEAFF
TGCAGCGTCGCTGAGACGCGGACTGAAGCTTTCTTT
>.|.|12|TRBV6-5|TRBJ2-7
CASSYSTYEQYF
TGTGCCAGCAGTTACTCGACTTACGAGCAGTACTTC
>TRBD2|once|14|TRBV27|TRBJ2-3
CASRRGGGTDTQYF
TGTGCCAGCCGACGCGGGGGGGGTACAGATACGCAGTATTTT
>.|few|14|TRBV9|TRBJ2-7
CASSVAGGEYEQYF
TGTGCCAGCAGCGTAGCTGGGGGCGAGTACGAGCAGTACTTC
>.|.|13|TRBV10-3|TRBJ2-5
CAICPSGEETQYF
TGTGCCATCTGCCCAAGTGGGGAAGAGACCCAGTACTTC
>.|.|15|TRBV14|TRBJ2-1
CASSISLPPHNEQFF
TGTGCCAGCAGCATTTCCCTACCTCCTCACAATGAGCAGTTCTTC
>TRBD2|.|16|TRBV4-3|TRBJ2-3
CASSQDLAGGADTQYF
TGCGCCAGCAGCCAAGATTTAGCGGGGGGCGCAGATACGCAGTATTTT
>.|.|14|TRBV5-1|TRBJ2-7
CASSFEQGRYEQYF
TGCGCCAGCAGCTTTGAACAGGGGAGGTACGAGCAGTACTTC
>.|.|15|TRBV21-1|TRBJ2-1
CASSKAGITYNEQFF
TGTGCCAGCAGCAAAGCGGGGATCACCTACAATGAGCAGTTCTTC
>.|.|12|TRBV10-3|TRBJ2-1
CAISESGYEQFF
TGTGCCATCAGTGAGTCTGGCTATGAGCAGTTCTTC
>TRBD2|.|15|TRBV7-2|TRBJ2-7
CASKLAGASSYEQYF
TGTGCCAGCAAACTAGCGGGGGCTAGCTCCTACGAGCAGTACTTC
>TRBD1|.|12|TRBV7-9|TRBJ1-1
CASRSTGTEAFF
TGTGCCAGCAGGTCGACAGGGACTGAAGCTTTCTTT
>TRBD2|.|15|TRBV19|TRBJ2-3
CASSTKGLAGDTQYF
TGTGCCAGTAGTACCAAGGGACTAGCGGGGGATACGCAGTATTTT
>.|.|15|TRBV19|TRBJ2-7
CASSPAWGSSYEQYF
TGTGCCAGTAGCCCCGCGTGGGGGTCCTCCTACGAGCAGTACTTC
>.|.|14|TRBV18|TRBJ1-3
CASSPGAGANTIYF
TGTGCCAGCTCACCCGGAGCAGGGGCAAACACCATATATTTT
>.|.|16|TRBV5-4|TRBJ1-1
CASSLPTTVPNTEAFF
TGTGCCAGCAGCTTACCGACGACAGTCCCGAACACTGAAGCTTTCTTT
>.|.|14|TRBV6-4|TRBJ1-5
CASGARESNQPQHF
TGTGCCAGCGGGGCGAGGGAAAGCAATCAGCCCCAGCATTTT
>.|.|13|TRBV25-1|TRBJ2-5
CASSGASGETQYF
TGTGCCAGCAGTGGGGCCTCGGGGGAGACCCAGTACTTC
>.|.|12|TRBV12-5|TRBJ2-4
CASGLVLDIQYF
TGTGCTAGTGGTTTGGTATTGGACATTCAGTACTTC
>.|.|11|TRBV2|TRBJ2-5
CASRLEETQYF
TGTGCCAGCAGATTAGAAGAGACCCAGTACTTC
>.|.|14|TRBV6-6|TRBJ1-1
CASTPYRDNTEAFF
TGTGCCAGCACCCCTTACAGGGACAACACTGAAGCTTTCTTT